The sequence of this T cell receptor beta chain was determined in a study of vaccination and CD4 T cells after COVID-19. Study results and limitations: Reactive clone data from convalescent patients indicated a median of about 90% appearing only post-vaccination.

The Oncomine TCR Beta short-read assay was applied to DNA of cultured CD4+ T cells. Via MiXCR, TCRdb re-called the PCR reads, giving one row per CDR3 protein. The sample records roughly 26,000 distinct CDR3 sequences, roughly a third being singletons. Concerning this clonotype: The antigen is unknown.

Documented time point: late sampling 161 to 241 days after vaccination in a few convalescent patients. Treatment reported: roughly 11-day PBMC culture with coronavirus spike peptide pools or control peptides (ViraFEST assay). The CDR3 extends over 14 amino acids. Germline-derived CDR1 and CDR2 are SNHLY and FYNNEI. V gave up 3 bases and J gave up 3 bases, with 9 bases separating them. This TCR was recovered from a human donor who had recovered from COVID-19. The chain links TRBV2 to TRBJ1-5; no reliable D call. Sequencing used CD4+ T cells from blood, cultured in vitro, obtained about 7 months after SARS-CoV-2 vaccination. The CDR3 spells CASSDTNNNQPQHF. CDR3 nucleotide sequence: TGTGCCAGCAGTGACACAAATAACAATCAGCCCCAGCATTTT.